This TCR beta chain was found in a study of blood T cell repertoires in COVID-19. Study-level information: The United States, Italy and Spain supplied acute and convalescent COVID-19 samples.

Assay: immunoSEQ multiplex PCR; the TCRdb copy retains only in-frame clones and omits some. The table shows about 190,000 clones, with over 75% occurring only once. The TCR sequence derives from a woman in her sixties or seventies with acute or convalescent COVID-19. Material: peripheral blood.

DNA of the CDR3: TGTGCCAGCAGCCCGGGGACTGCCGCCGCGGGCTACGAGCAGTACTTC. Its protein product is CASSPGTAAAGYEQYF. The genes are TRBV5-6 and TRBJ2-7; D is possibly TRBD2 (6 bases). CDR3 size: 16 residues. Trimming shortened V by 4 bases and J by 3 bases, and 20 bases separated the two germline ends. Germline V gene sequence: CDR1 SGHDT, CDR2 YYEEEE. The full variable domain, rest sourced from reference TRBV5-6 and TRBJ2-7, is DAGVTQSPTHLIKTRGQQVTLRCSPKSGHDTVSWYQQALGQGPQFIFQYYEEEERQRGNFPDRFSGHQFPNYSSELNVNALLLGDSALYLCASSPGTAAAGYEQYFGPGTRLTVT.